This entry features one T cell receptor (beta chain) sequence. The CDR3 length is 16 residues. The trim removed 4 bases at V and 6 bases at J, leaving 5 bases unmatched. CDR1 and CDR2 from the germline V gene are SGHRS and YFSETQ. The assay was immunoSEQ multiplex PCR, and TCRdb's table has in-frame clones only and misses some. There are about 200,000 clones in the sample; 84% occur only once, and about 7.8% lies in the top ten. This sample is drawn from a study of blood T cell repertoires in COVID-19. The sample consisted of peripheral blood. The chain couples TRBV5-1 to TRBJ2-1, with 15 bases fitting TRBD2. The receptor's source is a woman aged 80 or over with COVID-19, enrolled during active disease. The CDR3 reads CASSAGTSGGFNEQFF. CDR3 nucleotides: TGCGCCAGCAGCGCAGGGACTAGCGGGGGGTTCAATGAGCAGTTCTTC.